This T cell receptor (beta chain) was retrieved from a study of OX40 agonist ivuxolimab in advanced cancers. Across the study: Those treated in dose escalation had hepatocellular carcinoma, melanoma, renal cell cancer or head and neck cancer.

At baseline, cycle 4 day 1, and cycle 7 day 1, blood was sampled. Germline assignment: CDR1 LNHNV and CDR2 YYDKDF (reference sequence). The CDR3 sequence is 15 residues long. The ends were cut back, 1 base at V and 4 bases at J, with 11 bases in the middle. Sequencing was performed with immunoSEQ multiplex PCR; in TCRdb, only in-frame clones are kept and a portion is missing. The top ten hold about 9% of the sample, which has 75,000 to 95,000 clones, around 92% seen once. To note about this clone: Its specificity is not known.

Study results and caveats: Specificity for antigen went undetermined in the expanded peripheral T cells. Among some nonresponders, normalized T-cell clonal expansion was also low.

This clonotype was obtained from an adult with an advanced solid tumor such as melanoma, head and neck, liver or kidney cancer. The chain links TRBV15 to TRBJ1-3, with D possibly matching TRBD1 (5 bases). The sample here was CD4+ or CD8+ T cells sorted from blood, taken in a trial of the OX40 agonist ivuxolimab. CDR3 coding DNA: TGTGCCACCAGCAGAGGCAGGGTTGGCGGAAACACCATATATTTT. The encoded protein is CATSRGRVGGNTIYF.